This TCR beta chain was recorded in a study of T cells after yellow fever vaccination. This clonotype was found a few times. The antigen is undetermined. TCRdb re-derived calls from the 5' RACE reads in MiXCR, one entry per CDR3 protein. Of approximately 330,000 distinct CDR3 sequences in the sample, approximately 13% are singletons; the top ten hold approximately 3.4%. The CDR3 has 17 residues. The germline CDR1 and CDR2 sequences are SGHRS and YFSETQ. The J segment lost 0 bases and the V segment lost 2 bases, leaving 9 bases of the junction unmatched. Study results and caveats: The study noted that FACS-sorted repertoires could contain abundant clonotypes contaminating from the bulk population.

The sample was CD4+ T cells sorted from PBMCs, taken 15 days after the yellow fever booster vaccination. The chain has TRBV5-1 and TRBJ2-7, with 9 nucleotides matching TRBD2. This TCR was recovered from a man aged 18 to 29 who received the YFV17D yellow fever vaccine. The CDR3 coding sequence is TGCGCCAGCAGCTTTTTTGGAGCGGGGGGTTCCTCCTACGAGCAGTACGTC. Translated: CASSFFGAGGSSYEQYV.